Many counts were recorded for the clone carrying this T cell receptor (beta chain). The V gene lost 2 bases and the J gene lost 5 bases, with 6 bases spanning the gap. Germline V gene sequence: CDR1 SGHNT, CDR2 YENEEA. The length of the CDR3 is 13 residues. The diagnoses drew upon clinical symptoms, serum thyroxine and TRAb, thyroid ultrasound and orbital computed tomography. The TCR beta CDR3 regions underwent amplification using RNA transcripts as the source. HTBI primers were employed in a first-round RT-PCR of the TCR CDR3. In TCRdb, the multiplex PCR reads were re-called with MiXCR into one record per CDR3 protein. The sample gives some 510,000 distinct CDR3 sequences, 20% to 25% of which show up once; about a quarter is in the top ten. The source of the sample is a study of T cells in Graves' hyperthyroidism and ophthalmopathy.

The chain carries TRBV11-3 and TRBJ2-2; D is uncertain. Sequenced input: blood. This receptor was obtained from a man between 18 and 35 years old with Graves' hyperthyroidism. Here the CDR3 reads CASSLMFTGELFF. Here the CDR3 DNA reads TGTGCCAGCAGCTTAATGTTTACCGGGGAGCTGTTTTTT.